Each of the 28 T cell receptor beta chains below was sequenced from the same sample in a study of T cell changes during pregnancy in multiple sclerosis. The protocol was immunoSEQ multiplex PCR, while the TCRdb copy is restricted to in-frame clones and leaves out a portion. The table shows 30,000 to 40,000 clones, with about nine tenths occurring only once. The sample in question was CD8+ T cells from peripheral blood mononuclear cells, obtained in the second trimester of pregnancy. The receptors stem from a female donor with multiple sclerosis, enrolled in a pregnancy study.

This clone was detected once. The chain has TRBV7-3 and TRBJ1-1, with 9 positions matching TRBD1. J was trimmed by 1 base and V by 5 bases; bases with no gene match: 17. This CDR3 spans 19 amino acids. CDR1 and CDR2 (germline): SGHTA, FQGTGA. CDR3 in DNA: TGTGCCAGCAGCACCCACGGGACAGGGCCTAAACGGGGGAACACTGAAGCTTTCTTT. This sequence encodes CASSTHGTGPKRGNTEAFF.

The genes are TRBV4-3 and TRBJ2-7, with a tentative D call TRBD1 (6 bases). V lost 0 bases to trimming and J lost 4 bases, with 13 bases between them. In germline, CDR1 is LGHNA, CDR2 YSLEER. The CDR3 length is 15 residues. The CDR3 DNA reads as TGCGCCAGCAGCCAAGAAGAGACAGGCTCATACGAGCAGTACTTC. This translates into CASSQEETGSYEQYF.

The CDR3 spells CASSLSSGALLYEQYF. CDR3 nucleotide sequence: TGTGCCAGCAGTTTATCATCAGGGGCGCTCCTCTACGAGCAGTACTTC. The chain joins TRBV27 to TRBJ2-7; perhaps TRBD1 as D (6 bases). The V gene lost 0 bases and the J gene lost 3 bases, with 15 bases spanning the gap. The CDR3 sequence is 16 residues long. Germline loops: CDR1 MNHEY, CDR2 SMNVEV (reference sequence).

V is TRBV7-2 and J is TRBJ2-3; 8 bases fit TRBD1. Germline V gives CDR1 SGHTA, CDR2 FQGNSA. The CDR3 consists of 14 residues. V lost 4 bases, J lost 3 bases, and 3 bases stayed unmatched. CDR3 sequence reads: CASSSYRGTDTQYF. The CDR3 bases are TGTGCCAGCAGCTCGTACAGGGGGACAGATACGCAGTATTTT.

Sample share makes this clone medium-sized (0.01 to 0.1%). The CDR3 DNA is TGTGCCAGCAGTTCCTCTGGCGGGAGCCCGAATGAGCAGTTCTTC. Amino acids: CASSSSGGSPNEQFF. The chain combines TRBV6-5 with TRBJ2-1; 7 bases match TRBD2. Per the germline V gene, CDR1 is MNHEY and CDR2 is SVGAGI. V was pared by 4 bases and J by 7 bases, with 10 bases of the junction left unmatched. CDR3 length: 15 amino acids.

This clone has only one observation. V is TRBV27 and J is TRBJ2-3; D is uncertain. Trimming pared 5 bases from V and 4 bases from J, leaving 7 bases between. The germline gives CDR1 MNHEY, CDR2 SMNVEV (reference sequence). The CDR3 has 12 residues. The CDR3 loop reads CASSPRSDTQYF. CDR3 DNA sequence: TGTGCCAGCAGTCCCAGATCAGATACGCAGTATTTT.

The chain is built from TRBV7-9 and TRBJ2-5; 7 nucleotides match TRBD1. The junction had 9 bases not matched to a gene; V was cut back by 4 bases and J by 4 bases. This CDR3 spans 15 amino acids. Germline CDR1 and CDR2: SEHNR and FQNEAQ (reference sequence). The CDR3 coding sequence is TGTGCCAGCAGCTCCCCAACAGGGGAAGGAGAGACCCAGTACTTC. Residues: CASSSPTGEGETQYF.

The chain links TRBV4-3 to TRBJ1-5; 8 bases align to TRBD1. Germline CDR1 is LGHNA and CDR2 is YSLEER. With V trimmed by 3 bases and J by 1 base, 2 bases remained unmatched. The CDR3 is 15 amino acids. The CDR3 coding sequence is TGCGCCAGCAGCCAGGACAGGGCCAGCAATCAGCCCCAGCATTTT. Translated: CASSQDRASNQPQHF.

A single count supports this clone. V is TRBV27 and J is TRBJ2-6; TRBD1 might be the D (5 bases). V was trimmed by 3 bases and J by 0 bases, leaving 12 bases between them. Germline values: CDR1 MNHEY, CDR2 SMNVEV (reference sequence). CDR3 length equals 17 residues. As DNA, the CDR3 is TGTGCCAGCAGTTTGTCAGGGCGGCTCTCTGGGGCCAACGTCCTGACTTTC. This sequence encodes CASSLSGRLSGANVLTF.

The chain recombines TRBV7-9 with TRBJ2-7; TRBD1 is a possible D gene (5 bases). Germline CDR1 and CDR2: SEHNR and FQNEAQ (reference sequence). V gave up 3 bases and J gave up 7 bases, with 10 bases separating them. The CDR3 is made up of 12 amino acids. CDR3 DNA: TGTGCCAGCAGCTTGGCACAGGAGGAGCAGTACTTC. This sequence encodes CASSLAQEEQYF.

The rearrangement links TRBV19 to TRBJ2-7, with D perhaps TRBD2 (6 bases). The V and J ends lost 4 bases and 2 bases respectively, with 15 bases between them. In germline, CDR1 is LNHDA, CDR2 SQIVND (reference sequence). The CDR3 is made up of 15 amino acids. CDR3 residues: CASSTRLVGPYEQYF. The CDR3 nucleotides are TGTGCCAGTAGTACGCGACTAGTGGGCCCCTACGAGCAGTACTTC.

The chain recombines TRBV9 with TRBJ2-1; 10 bases line up with TRBD2. From germline, CDR1 is SGDLS and CDR2 YYNGEE. The CDR3 loop spans 15 amino acids. Trimming took 0 bases from V and 6 from J; bases not matched to a gene: 3. The CDR3 reads CASSVASGRFNEQFF. As DNA, the CDR3 is TGTGCCAGCAGCGTAGCTAGCGGGAGATTCAATGAGCAGTTCTTC. Based on the CDR3 plus reference TRBV9 and TRBJ2-1, the full variable domain is DSGVTQTPKHLITATGQRVTLRCSPRSGDLSVYWYQQSLDQGLQFLIQYYNGEERAKGNILERFSAQQFPDLHSELNLSSLELGDSALYFCASSVASGRFNEQFFGPGTRLTVL.

V and J are TRBV4-3 and TRBJ1-1; maybe TRBD1 (6 bases). CDR3 size: 13 residues. In germline, CDR1 is LGHNA, CDR2 YSLEER. Trimming removed 2 bases from V and 3 bases from J, with 7 bases in between. The CDR3 nucleotides read TGCGCCAGCAGCCAACACAGGGACACTGAAGCTTTCTTT. This sequence encodes CASSQHRDTEAFF.

This clone has a single count. The rearrangement uses TRBV11-2 and TRBJ2-1, with D perhaps TRBD2 (5 bases). The CDR3 totals 15 residues. Germline values: CDR1 SGHAT, CDR2 FQNNGV. With 4 bases removed from V and 6 bases from J, the gap between germline ends came to 16 bases. The CDR3 loop is CASSSSASLVNEQFF. CDR3 nucleotides: TGTGCCAGCAGCTCGTCGGCTAGCCTGGTCAATGAGCAGTTCTTC.

This chain uses TRBV28 with TRBJ2-7; perhaps TRBD1 as D (6 bases). The CDR3 has 14 residues. The V gene's germline CDR1 is MDHEN and CDR2 SYDVKM. Trimming took off 5 bases at V and 2 bases at J, with 13 bases between the two ends. CDR3 coding DNA: TGTGCCAGCAGTACAGGGAAACTGACCTACGAGCAGTACTTC. Translated, it gives CASSTGKLTYEQYF.

The chain links TRBV7-9 to TRBJ2-3; 8 bases agree with TRBD1. Germline CDR1 reads SEHNR; CDR2 reads FQNEAQ (reference sequence). After removal of 5 bases from V and 4 bases from J, the junction contained 11 bases not matched to a gene. This CDR3 spans 16 amino acids. The CDR3 protein is CASSARTGSDADTQYF. The CDR3 DNA is TGTGCCAGCAGCGCCCGGACAGGGAGCGACGCAGATACGCAGTATTTT.

This chain uses TRBV4-2 with TRBJ1-1; TRBD1 might be the D (5 bases). The V gene's germline CDR1 is LGHNA and CDR2 YNFKEQ. The CDR3 loop spans 13 amino acids. Trimming took 4 bases from V and 1 from J, leaving 7 bases between them. CDR3 bases: TGTGCCAGCAGCCCCACAGGGAACACTGAAGCTTTCTTT. Translated, it gives CASSPTGNTEAFF.

The chain employs TRBV28 and TRBJ2-1; the match to TRBD2 covers 15 bases. Trimming removed 8 bases from V and 1 base from J; junction bases left unmatched: 6. Germline V lookup: CDR1 MDHEN, CDR2 SYDVKM. There are 17 residues in the CDR3. The CDR3 loop reads CASWGLAGGQSYNEQFF. In DNA form, the CDR3 reads TGTGCCAGCTGGGGACTAGCGGGAGGACAGTCCTACAATGAGCAGTTCTTC.

The chain carries TRBV11-1 and TRBJ2-3; D gene ambiguous. Trimming shortened V by 2 bases and J by 4 bases, and 13 bases separated the two germline ends. CDR3 length: 15 amino acids. Germline V gene data show CDR1 as SGHAT and CDR2 as FQDESV (reference sequence). The CDR3 region is CASSLKGEPADTQYF. The CDR3 DNA reads TGTGCCAGCAGCTTAAAAGGAGAGCCCGCAGATACGCAGTATTTT. Using reference TRBV11-1 and TRBJ2-3 for the parts outside the CDR3, the full variable domain is EAEVAQSPRYKITEKSQAVAFWCDPISGHATLYWYRQILGQGPELLVQFQDESVVDDSQLPKDRFSAERLKGVDSTLKIQPAELGDSAMYLCASSLKGEPADTQYFGPGTRLTVL.

The chain uses TRBV5-1 and TRBJ2-7, with 7 bases fitting TRBD2. The germline gives CDR1 SGHRS, CDR2 YFSETQ. The V gene end was trimmed by 4 bases and the J gene end by 3 bases; junction bases not matched to a gene: 16. The CDR3 spans 17 residues. CDR3 in DNA: TGCGCCAGCAGCCCGGCGAGCGGGAAACTCCCTAACTACGAGCAGTACTTC. It translates to CASSPASGKLPNYEQYF.

The chain couples TRBV6-5 to TRBJ2-7; tentatively, D is TRBD1 (5 bases). The CDR3 has 13 amino acids. Per germline, CDR1 MNHEY and CDR2 SVGAGI. V was cut by 2 bases and J by 3 bases, with 8 bases left in between. Written as DNA, the CDR3 is TGTGCCAGCAGTTACGGGGCGAACTACGAGCAGTACTTC. Protein sequence: CASSYGANYEQYF.

The V gene is TRBV4-3, the J gene TRBJ2-3; a weak D match, TRBD2 (5 bases). The germline gives CDR1 LGHNA, CDR2 YSLEER. The CDR3 is 15 amino acids. Trimming removed 0 bases at V and 6 bases at J, with 13 bases between. In DNA, the CDR3 is TGCGCCAGCAGCCAAGATTGGGAGTTGGGCGATACGCAGTATTTT. This gives the protein CASSQDWELGDTQYF.

The V call is TRBV2, the J call TRBJ2-1; weak D call: TRBD2 (6 bases). Germline V lookup: CDR1 SNHLY, CDR2 FYNNEI. The ends were cut back, 7 bases at V and 7 bases at J, with 20 bases in the middle. The CDR3 has 15 amino acids. CDR3: CASTPGGGWDNEQFF. In nucleotides, the CDR3 is TGTGCCAGCACCCCCGGTGGAGGGTGGGATAATGAGCAGTTCTTC.

V and J are TRBV27 and TRBJ1-4, with 10 nucleotides matching TRBD1. V gave up 3 bases and J gave up 7 bases; unmatched junction bases: 8. Germline V gives CDR1 MNHEY, CDR2 SMNVEV (reference sequence). CDR3 length: 16 amino acids. For the CDR3, the DNA is TGTGCCAGCAGTTTCGGACACCGGGACAGGGGTGAAAAACTGTTTTTT. It codes for CASSFGHRDRGEKLFF. Drawing the rest from reference TRBV27 and TRBJ1-4, the complete variable domain is EAQVTQNPRYLITVTGKKLTVTCSQNMNHEYMSWYRQDPGLGLRQIYYSMNVEVTDKGDVPEGYKVSRKEKRNFPLILESPSPNQTSLYFCASSFGHRDRGEKLFFGSGTQLSVL.

The rearrangement links TRBV4-1 to TRBJ2-5; no firm D call. This CDR3 spans 16 amino acids. Germline V CDR1 and CDR2: MGHRA, YSYEKL. The V end lost 0 bases, the J end lost 4 bases, and 15 bases lay between the germline ends. The CDR3 nucleotides read TGCGCCAGCAGCCAAGAGTCCAGCGCCCAATCAGAGACCCAGTACTTC. It translates to CASSQESSAQSETQYF.

The genes are TRBV7-6 and TRBJ2-1, with 10 bases matching TRBD1. J gave up 6 bases and V 4 bases, and 15 bases lay outside the gene matches. The CDR3 has 18 residues. Germline loops: CDR1 SGHVS, CDR2 FNYEAQ. CDR3 amino acids: CASSSSPRGQGPFNEQFF. The CDR3 bases are TGTGCCAGCAGCTCCTCCCCTAGGGGACAGGGGCCCTTCAATGAGCAGTTCTTC.

The chain carries TRBV27 and TRBJ2-3; 10 bases fit TRBD2. Per germline, CDR1 MNHEY and CDR2 SMNVEV (reference sequence). After removal of 0 bases from V and 0 bases from J, the junction contained 6 bases not matched to a gene. This CDR3 has 18 residues. The CDR3 nucleotides are TGTGCCAGCAGTTTATCACTAGCGGGGTCCCCTAGCACAGATACGCAGTATTTT. Translating gives CASSLSLAGSPSTDTQYF.

The chain joins TRBV11-2 to TRBJ1-4; TRBD1 aligns across 8 bases. Germline CDR1 reads SGHAT; CDR2 reads FQNNGV. The trim removed 0 bases at V and 7 bases at J, leaving 13 bases unmatched. The CDR3 is 18 residues long. CDR3 nucleotides: TGTGCCAGCAGCTTAGATCGCGGCAGGGGGCGGAAGGGTGAAAAACTGTTTTTT. It translates to CASSLDRGRGRKGEKLFF.